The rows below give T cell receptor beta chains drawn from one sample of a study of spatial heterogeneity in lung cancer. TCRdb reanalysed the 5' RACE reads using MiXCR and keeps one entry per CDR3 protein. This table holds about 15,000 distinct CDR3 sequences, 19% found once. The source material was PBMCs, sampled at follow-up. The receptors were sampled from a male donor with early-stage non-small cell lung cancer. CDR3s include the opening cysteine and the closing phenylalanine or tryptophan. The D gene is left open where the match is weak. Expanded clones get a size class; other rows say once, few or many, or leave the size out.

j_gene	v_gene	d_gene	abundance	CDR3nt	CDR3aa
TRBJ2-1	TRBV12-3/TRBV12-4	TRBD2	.	TGTGCCAGCAGTTTCCGCCTAGCGGGGCTAGGTGAGCAGTTCTTC	CASSFRLAGLGEQFF
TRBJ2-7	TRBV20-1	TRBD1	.	TGCAGTGCTAGAGAAGTCGACAGGGCCATAGGTTACGAGCAGTACTTC	CSAREVDRAIGYEQYF
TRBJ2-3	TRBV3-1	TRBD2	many	TGTGCCAGCAGCCAAGATGAGCTAGCGGGGGCTAGAGGCACAGATACGCAGTATTTT	CASSQDELAGARGTDTQYF
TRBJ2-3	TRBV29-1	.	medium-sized	TGCAGCGTTGAAGGGGGCCGGACAAGAGGCACAGATACGCAGTATTTT	CSVEGGRTRGTDTQYF
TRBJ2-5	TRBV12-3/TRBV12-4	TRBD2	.	TGTGCCAGCCAATCTAGCGGGAGGGAGACCCAGTACTTC	CASQSSGRETQYF
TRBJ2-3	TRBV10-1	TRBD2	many	TGCGCCAGCAGTGGGACTAGCGGGGGAAGAGATACGCAGTATTTT	CASSGTSGGRDTQYF
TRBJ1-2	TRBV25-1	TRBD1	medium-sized	TGTGCCAGCGGGGTAAGGGGGCTGCCCGGCTACACCTTC	CASGVRGLPGYTF
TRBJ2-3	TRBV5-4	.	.	TGTGCCAGCACCAAGGAGGGGGCGCTGACAGATACGCAGTATTTT	CASTKEGALTDTQYF
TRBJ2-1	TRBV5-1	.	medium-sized	TGCGCCAGCAGCCAAACACAGGGTCGGGCAAAAAGAAATGAGCAGTTCTTC	CASSQTQGRAKRNEQFF
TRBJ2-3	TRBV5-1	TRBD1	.	TGCGCCAGCAGCCTACAGGGGGCTAGCACAGATACGCAGTATTTT	CASSLQGASTDTQYF
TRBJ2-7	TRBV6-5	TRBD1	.	TGTGCCACCCGTTCCGGGACAGGGTACGAGCAGTACTTC	CATRSGTGYEQYF
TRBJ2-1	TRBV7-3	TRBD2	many	TGTGCCAGCAGCCCCAAAGCAACTAGCGGGGGCTCCTACAATGAGCAGTTCTTC	CASSPKATSGGSYNEQFF
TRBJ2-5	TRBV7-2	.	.	TGTGCCAGCAATGACAGGTTCCAAAAGACCCAGTACTTC	CASNDRFQKTQYF
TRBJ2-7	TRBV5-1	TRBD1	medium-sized	TGCGCCAGCAGCCAGGACAGGATCTCCTACGAGCAGTACTTC	CASSQDRISYEQYF
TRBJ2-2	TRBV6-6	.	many	TGTGCCAGCAGTTACAGGGGGACCAACACCGGGGAGCTGTTTTTT	CASSYRGTNTGELFF
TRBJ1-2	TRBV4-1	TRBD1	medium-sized	TGCGCCAGCAGCCAAGAGGGACAGGGCCTTGGCTACACCTTC	CASSQEGQGLGYTF
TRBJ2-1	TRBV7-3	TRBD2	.	TGTGCCAGCAGCAAACTAGCGGGGGGAAGTGAGCAGTTCTTC	CASSKLAGGSEQFF
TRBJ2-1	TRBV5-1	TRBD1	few	TGCGCCAGCTCTACAGGGGATAACAATGAGCAGTTCTTC	CASSTGDNNEQFF
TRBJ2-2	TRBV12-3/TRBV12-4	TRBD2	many	TGTGCCAGCACCCCGGGACTAGCGGGGGGGCCCACCGGGGAGCTGTTTTTT	CASTPGLAGGPTGELFF
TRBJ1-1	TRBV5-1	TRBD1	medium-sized	TGCGCCAGCAAACAGGGGCGGGTCAACACTGAAGCTTTCTTT	CASKQGRVNTEAFF
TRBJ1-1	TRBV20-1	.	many	TGCAGTGCTAGAGTCGGGGTAAAGGGGGACACTGAAGCTTTCTTT	CSARVGVKGDTEAFF
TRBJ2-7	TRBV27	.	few	TGTGCCAGCAGTTTATCGGGCAGCTACGAGCAGTACTTC	CASSLSGSYEQYF
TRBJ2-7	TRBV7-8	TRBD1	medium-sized	TGTGCCAGCAGCTTGGGACAGGGGGCTGGGTACGAGCAGTACTTC	CASSLGQGAGYEQYF
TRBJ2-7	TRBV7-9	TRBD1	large	TGTGCCAGCAGCTTGGGACAGGGGGCATTTGAGCAGTACTTC	CASSLGQGAFEQYF
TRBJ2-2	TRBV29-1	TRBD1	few	TGCAGCGTTACTCCGGGACAGGGGACCGGGGAGCTGTTTTTT	CSVTPGQGTGELFF
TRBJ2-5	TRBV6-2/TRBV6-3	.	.	TGTGCCTGCAGAAACCTCGGGGGTACTGAAGAGACCCAGTACTTC	CACRNLGGTEETQYF
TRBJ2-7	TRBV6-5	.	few	TGTGCCAGCAGATTCGACAGCTTCAGGAAGGAGCAGTACTTC	CASRFDSFRKEQYF
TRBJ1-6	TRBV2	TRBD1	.	TGTGCCAGCAGTAGGACAGGGGATCCACCCCTCCACTTT	CASSRTGDPPLHF
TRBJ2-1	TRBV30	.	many	TGTGCCTGGAATATGGGGGGACCCTACGGTGAGCAGTTCTTC	CAWNMGGPYGEQFF
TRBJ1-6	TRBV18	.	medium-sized	TGTGCCAGCTCCCCGCCCTGGGCCACTGATAATTCACCCCTCCACTTT	CASSPPWATDNSPLHF
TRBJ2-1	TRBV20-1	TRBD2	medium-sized	TGCAGTGCTAGTGTCGGGACTAGCGGGTTTCGCGAGCAGTTCTTC	CSASVGTSGFREQFF
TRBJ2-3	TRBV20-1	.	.	TGCAGTGCTACGACCACAGATACGCAGTATTTT	CSATTTDTQYF
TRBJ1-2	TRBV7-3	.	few	TGTGCCAGCAGCTCGCTTACGGTGGACGGCTACACCTTC	CASSSLTVDGYTF
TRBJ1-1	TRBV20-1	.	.	TGCAGTGCCGGGGCAGGCCCTCAGAACACTGAAGCTTTCTTT	CSAGAGPQNTEAFF
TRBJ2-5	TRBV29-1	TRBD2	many	TGCAGCGTTAAGACTAGCTTGGGCCAAGAGACCCAGTACTTC	CSVKTSLGQETQYF
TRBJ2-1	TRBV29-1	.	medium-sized	TGCAGCGTTGGACAGTACAATGAGCAGTTCTTC	CSVGQYNEQFF
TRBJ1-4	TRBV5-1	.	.	TGCGCCAGCAGTAGAAGCACGGGGTATGAAAAACTGTTTTTT	CASSRSTGYEKLFF
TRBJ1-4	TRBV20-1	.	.	TGCAGTGCTACAGGGGACGGAAATGAAAAACTGTTTTTT	CSATGDGNEKLFF
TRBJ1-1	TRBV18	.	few	TGTGCCAGCTCACCGGGTGGGTTGGAGAGTGAAGCTTTCTTT	CASSPGGLESEAFF
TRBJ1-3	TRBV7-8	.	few	TGTGCCAGCAGCTTTTCGAGGGACGCCCGCTCTGGAAACACCATATATTTT	CASSFSRDARSGNTIYF
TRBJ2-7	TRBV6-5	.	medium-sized	TGTGCCAGCAGTAACAGGAAATCCTACGAGCAGTACTTC	CASSNRKSYEQYF
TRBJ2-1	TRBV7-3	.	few	TGTGCCAGCAGCTTACCGGGGGACAGTCCTTCTAGGCAGTTCTTC	CASSLPGDSPSRQFF
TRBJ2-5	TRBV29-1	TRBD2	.	TGCAGCGTTGCAGCGGGGGGGGAGACCCAGTACTTC	CSVAAGGETQYF
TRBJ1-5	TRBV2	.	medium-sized	TGTGCCAGCAGTGAACGTCAGGCTAATCAGCCCCAGCATTTT	CASSERQANQPQHF
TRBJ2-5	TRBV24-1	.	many	TGTGCCACCAGAGAGTCAGAGGCCCAAGAGACCCAGTACTTC	CATRESEAQETQYF
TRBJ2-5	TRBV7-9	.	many	TGTGCCAGCAGCTTAGCCAGACCCCCAGAGACCCAGTACTTC	CASSLARPPETQYF
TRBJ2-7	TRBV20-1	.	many	TGCAGTGCGGTACCAGGGGCCTTCTCCTACGAGCAGTACTTC	CSAVPGAFSYEQYF
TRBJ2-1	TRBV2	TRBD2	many	TGTGCCAGCAGTTCACCTAGCGGGGGTTCCTCGAATGAGCAGTTCTTC	CASSSPSGGSSNEQFF
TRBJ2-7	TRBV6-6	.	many	TGTGCCAGCAGGAACGAACCGCGTACCGGCGAGCAGTACTTC	CASRNEPRTGEQYF
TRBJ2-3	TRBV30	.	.	TGTGCCTGGAAAACCAGCGGCGATACGCAGTATTTT	CAWKTSGDTQYF
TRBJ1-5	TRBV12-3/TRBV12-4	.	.	TGTGCCAGCAGTTTTGAACACAGCAATCGGCCCCAGCATTTT	CASSFEHSNRPQHF
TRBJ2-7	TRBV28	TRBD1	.	TGTGCCAGCAGAATACCGGGACAGTCCTACGAGCAGTACTTC	CASRIPGQSYEQYF
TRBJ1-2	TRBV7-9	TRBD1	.	TGTGCCAGCAGCACCGGACAGGGTGGCTATGGCTACACCTTC	CASSTGQGGYGYTF
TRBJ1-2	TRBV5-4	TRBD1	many	TGTGCCAGCAGCTCGAGGACAGGCTTGCAGGGCTACACCTTC	CASSSRTGLQGYTF
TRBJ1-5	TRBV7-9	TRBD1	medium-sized	TGTGCCAGCAGCTCTTACCCGACAGGGGGGCATCAGCCCCAGCATTTT	CASSSYPTGGHQPQHF
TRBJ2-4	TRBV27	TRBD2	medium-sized	TGTGCCAGCAGTTTTGGGGGGGGAAACATTCAGTACTTC	CASSFGGGNIQYF
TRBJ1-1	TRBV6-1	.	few	TGTGCCAGCAGTGAAAGGCAGGGGCACACTGAAGCTTTCTTT	CASSERQGHTEAFF
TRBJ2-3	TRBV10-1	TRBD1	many	TGCGCCAGCAGTGAGTCACAGGGGGCAACAGATACGCAGTATTTT	CASSESQGATDTQYF
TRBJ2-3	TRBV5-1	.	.	TGCGCCAGCAGCTTGGCGGGCCTCAGCACAGATACGCAGTATTTT	CASSLAGLSTDTQYF
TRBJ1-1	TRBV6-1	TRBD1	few	TGTGCCAGCAGCTTGACAGGGGGCGGGACTGAAGCTTTCTTT	CASSLTGGGTEAFF